The source of this TCR beta chain is a study of OX40 agonist ivuxolimab in advanced cancers. Regarding the study in general: Ivuxolimab was an agonistic, fully human IgG2 monoclonal antibody directed against OX40 (CD134), a costimulatory receptor. Of the roughly 51 patients in dose escalation, 19 had hepatocellular carcinoma, some 15 had melanoma, 9 had renal cell carcinoma and 9 had head and neck cancer. The paper covers the monotherapy dose-escalation part of the phase I ivuxolimab trial, which included N of about 50 patients. Intravenous ivuxolimab was administered to patients every 2 weeks at six dose levels: 0.01, 0.1, 0.3, 1.5, 3 and 10 mg/kg. Partial responses were achieved by three dose-escalation patients, of whom one had hepatocellular carcinoma and two had cutaneous melanoma. The point of sequencing TCRbeta in the periphery was to test whether ivuxolimab changed TCR sequence diversity and drove clonal T-cell expansion. In the dose-escalation cohort, roughly 80% of patients were male, and the mean age was around 60 years, with a range of about 20 to 79. Patients were allowed to have had prior anti-PD-1, anti-PD-L1 or anti-CTLA-4 therapy, and around two fifths of the dose-escalation patients had been treated with checkpoint inhibitors. What the work shows at the level of the full study, not this receptor alone: Clonal expansion of both CD4+ and CD8+ blood T cells was observed from baseline to week 6 at doses 0.1 to 3.0 mg/kg. Antigen specificity was not determined for the clonally expanded peripheral T cells. After ivuxolimab, CD8+ T cells had more expanded clones than CD4+ T cells on average. Low levels of normalized T-cell clonal expansion were also seen in some patients who did not respond. In the 0.1-3.0 mg/kg groups, partial responders were among the patients with the lowest normalized peripheral clonal expansion, particularly in CD8+ T cells.

Patients with autoimmune disease history or receiving systemic immunosuppression were excluded from the trial. Peripheral blood for TCR sequencing was collected from all dose cohorts at baseline, on cycle 4 day 1, and on cycle 7 day 1. The samples were drawn from a first-in-human, open-label, multicenter phase I dose-escalation trial of ivuxolimab. Adults with locally advanced or metastatic melanoma, renal cell, hepatocellular, or head and neck squamous cell carcinoma were enrolled in the trial. Before TCR sequencing, CD4+ T cells and CD8+ T cells from peripheral blood were sorted into separate populations. For sequencing of the TCRbeta CDR3 region, genomic DNA was extracted from the sorted cells. TCRbeta CDR3 regions were sequenced using the immunoSEQ Assay. TCRdb retrieved this table from immuneACCESS and kept in-frame rearrangements only. Not all clones are present; in checked studies, unresolved V genes account for under half, and no reason is known for the remainder. The sample table records about 84,000 clones; around 84% of these occur just once. The ten largest clones represent about 2.5% of the sample.

With regard to this clone: Its binding antigen is unknown. No much larger clone is present one base from it, and per-base qualities are unavailable.

The receptor was derived from an adult with an advanced solid tumor such as melanoma, head and neck, liver or kidney cancer. Specimen: CD4+ or CD8+ T cells sorted from blood, collected in a trial of the OX40 agonist ivuxolimab.

The CDR3 has the sequence CASSRGQRSGNTIYF. The DNA sequence is TGTGCCAGCAGTCGGGGACAGCGCTCTGGAAACACCATATATTTT. The rearranged segments are TRBV6-6 and TRBJ1-3, and 7 junction bases match TRBD1. As encoded in the germline V gene (reference sequence), CDR1 is MNHNY while CDR2 is SVGAGI. V is cut back by 5 bases and J by 0 bases, with 4 bases in the junction unmatched. The CDR3 runs 15 residues from the cysteine to the phenylalanine. Only CDR3 DNA remains: 45 bases, in frame from the first base.